A single sample is the source of the 10 T cell receptor beta chains below, sequenced in a study of OX40 agonist ivuxolimab in advanced cancers. TCRdb keeps only in-frame clones here, not all; method: immunoSEQ multiplex PCR. The sample consists of some 90,000 clones, around 87% of them appearing once. Specimen: CD4+ or CD8+ T cells sorted from blood, collected in a trial of the OX40 agonist ivuxolimab. The receptors were gathered from an adult with an advanced solid tumor such as melanoma, head and neck, liver or kidney cancer.

This clone was picked up one time. The genes are TRBV29-1 and TRBJ1-1, with no clear D. Germline lookup yields CDR1 SQVTM and CDR2 ANQGSEA. The ends were cut back, 6 bases at V and 5 bases at J, with 13 bases in the middle. CDR3 length equals 12 residues. The CDR3 region has the DNA TGCAGCGTGGCTGAACTCGCGACTGAAGCTTTCTTT. Its translation is CSVAELATEAFF.

This clone was seen a few times. V and J are TRBV28 and TRBJ1-4; 10 nucleotides align to TRBD1. Per germline, CDR1 MDHEN and CDR2 SYDVKM. The CDR3 contains 15 residues. The junction had 6 bases not matched to a gene; V was cut back by 4 bases and J by 7 bases. CDR3 amino acids: CASSSWDRGGEKLFF. The CDR3 DNA follows: TGTGCCAGCAGTTCCTGGGACAGGGGTGGTGAAAAACTGTTTTTT.

This rearrangement joins TRBV9 to TRBJ2-1; 7 bases agree with TRBD1. Germline CDR1 reads SGDLS; CDR2 reads YYNGEE. The CDR3 covers 17 residues. The V and J ends lost 2 bases and 0 bases, in that order; junction bases with no gene match: 8. This CDR3 is CASSVFGQASSYNEQFF. CDR3 sequence (DNA): TGTGCCAGCAGCGTCTTTGGACAGGCGAGCTCCTACAATGAGCAGTTCTTC.

The chain links TRBV30 to TRBJ1-2; D not resolved. Germline-derived CDR1 and CDR2 are GTSNPN and SVGIG (reference sequence). The germline V and J ends were trimmed by 2 bases and 5 bases, with 12 bases remaining between them. The CDR3 has 13 residues. CDR3 coding DNA: TGTGCCTGGAGTCCGGCGAGGAGGTATGGCTACACCTTC. Protein: CAWSPARRYGYTF.

J is TRBJ2-7 and V is TRBV28, with TRBD2 as a possible D gene (5 bases). This CDR3 has 13 residues. The germline V gene has CDR1 MDHEN and CDR2 SYDVKM. Trimming took off 7 bases at V and 2 bases at J, with 12 bases between the two ends. CDR3 in DNA: TGTGCCAGCAAAGGACTTATTCCCTACGAGCAGTACTTC. As protein: CASKGLIPYEQYF.

The chain couples TRBV6-1 to TRBJ1-2; D remains ambiguous. The CDR3 loop spans 20 amino acids. Germline assignment: CDR1 MNHNS and CDR2 SASEGT. Trimming stripped 0 bases from V and 7 bases from J, with 30 bases between. In DNA form, the CDR3 reads TGTGCCAGCAGTGAAGCGGCCCCATTTAAGGGAGTCGGGCTTACGGGTGGCTACACCTTC. As protein: CASSEAAPFKGVGLTGGYTF.

The V gene is TRBV19, the J gene TRBJ2-6; no firm D call. Trimming left V 4 bases short and J 2 bases short, with 12 bases between. Germline-derived CDR1 and CDR2 are LNHDA and SQIVND (reference sequence). The length of the CDR3 is 16 residues. CDR3 loop: CASSKLDKAGANVLTF. CDR3 DNA: TGTGCCAGTAGTAAGCTAGACAAAGCTGGGGCCAACGTCCTGACTTTC.

The rearrangement joins TRBV30 to TRBJ2-5, with 8 nucleotides matching TRBD1. This CDR3 has 16 amino acids. V shed 0 bases, J shed 6 bases, and the junction held 12 bases outside the gene matches. The germline V gene encodes CDR1 GTSNPN and CDR2 SVGIG (reference sequence). CDR3 in amino acids: CAWSVRGRGRGKTQYF. In DNA form, the CDR3 reads TGTGCCTGGAGTGTACGAGGCAGGGGGCGCGGGAAGACCCAGTACTTC.

This chain links TRBV5-1 with TRBJ1-2; D is perhaps TRBD1 (6 bases). CDR1 and CDR2 from the germline V gene are SGHRS and YFSETQ. The CDR3 runs to 15 residues. V lost 0 bases to trimming and J lost 8 bases, with 17 bases between them. The CDR3 sequence: CASSLGAGDVVGYTF. The CDR3 region has the DNA TGCGCCAGCAGCTTGGGGGCAGGGGATGTAGTCGGCTACACCTTC.

This chain uses TRBV7-3 with TRBJ2-3; D possibly corresponds to TRBD2 (6 bases). The germline V gene encodes CDR1 SGHTA and CDR2 FQGTGA. The CDR3 length is 15 residues. The V and J ends lost 1 base and 0 bases respectively, with 8 bases between them. CDR3: CASSLSGVSTDTQYF. The CDR3, as DNA: TGTGCCAGCAGCTTAAGCGGGGTTAGCACAGATACGCAGTATTTT.